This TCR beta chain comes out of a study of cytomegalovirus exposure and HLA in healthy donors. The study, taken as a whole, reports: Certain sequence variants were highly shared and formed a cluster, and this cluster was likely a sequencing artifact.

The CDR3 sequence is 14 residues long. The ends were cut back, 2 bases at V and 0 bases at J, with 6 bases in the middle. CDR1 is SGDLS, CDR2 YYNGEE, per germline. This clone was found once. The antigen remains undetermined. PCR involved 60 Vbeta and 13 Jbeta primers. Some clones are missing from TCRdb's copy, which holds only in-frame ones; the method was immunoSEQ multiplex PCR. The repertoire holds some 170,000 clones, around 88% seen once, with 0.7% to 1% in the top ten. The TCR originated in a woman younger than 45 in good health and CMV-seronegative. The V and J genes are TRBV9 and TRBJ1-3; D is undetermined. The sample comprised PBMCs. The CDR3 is CASSVALSGNTIYF. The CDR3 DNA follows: TGTGCCAGCAGCGTGGCCCTCTCTGGAAACACCATATATTTT.